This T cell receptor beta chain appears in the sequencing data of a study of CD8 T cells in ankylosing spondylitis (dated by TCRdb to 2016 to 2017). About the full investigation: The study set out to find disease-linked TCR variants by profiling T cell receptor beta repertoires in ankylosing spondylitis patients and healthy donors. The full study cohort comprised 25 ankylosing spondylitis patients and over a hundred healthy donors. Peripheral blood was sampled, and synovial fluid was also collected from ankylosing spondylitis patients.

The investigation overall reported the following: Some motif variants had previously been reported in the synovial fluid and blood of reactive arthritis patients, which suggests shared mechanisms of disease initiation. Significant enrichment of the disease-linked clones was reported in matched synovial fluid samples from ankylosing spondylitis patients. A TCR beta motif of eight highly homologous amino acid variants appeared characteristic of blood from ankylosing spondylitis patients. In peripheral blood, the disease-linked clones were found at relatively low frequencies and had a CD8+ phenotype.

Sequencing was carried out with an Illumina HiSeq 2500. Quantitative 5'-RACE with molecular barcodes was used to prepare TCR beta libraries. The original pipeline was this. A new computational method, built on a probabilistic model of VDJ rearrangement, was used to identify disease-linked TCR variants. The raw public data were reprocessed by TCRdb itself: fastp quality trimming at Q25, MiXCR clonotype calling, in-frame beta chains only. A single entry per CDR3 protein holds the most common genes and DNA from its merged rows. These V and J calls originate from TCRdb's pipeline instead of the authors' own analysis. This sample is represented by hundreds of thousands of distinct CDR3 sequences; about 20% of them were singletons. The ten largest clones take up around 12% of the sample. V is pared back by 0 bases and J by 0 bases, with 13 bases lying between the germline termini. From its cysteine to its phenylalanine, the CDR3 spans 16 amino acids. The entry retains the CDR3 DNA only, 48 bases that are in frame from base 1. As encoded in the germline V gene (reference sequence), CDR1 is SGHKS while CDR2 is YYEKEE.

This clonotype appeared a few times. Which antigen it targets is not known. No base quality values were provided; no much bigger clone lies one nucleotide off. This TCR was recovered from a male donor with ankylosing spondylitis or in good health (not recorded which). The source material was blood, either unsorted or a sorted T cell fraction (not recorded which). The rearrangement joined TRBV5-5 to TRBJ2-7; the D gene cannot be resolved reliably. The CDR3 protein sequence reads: CASSLGLGISSYEQYF. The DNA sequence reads TGTGCCAGCAGCTTGGGACTGGGAATAAGCTCCTACGAGCAGTACTTC.